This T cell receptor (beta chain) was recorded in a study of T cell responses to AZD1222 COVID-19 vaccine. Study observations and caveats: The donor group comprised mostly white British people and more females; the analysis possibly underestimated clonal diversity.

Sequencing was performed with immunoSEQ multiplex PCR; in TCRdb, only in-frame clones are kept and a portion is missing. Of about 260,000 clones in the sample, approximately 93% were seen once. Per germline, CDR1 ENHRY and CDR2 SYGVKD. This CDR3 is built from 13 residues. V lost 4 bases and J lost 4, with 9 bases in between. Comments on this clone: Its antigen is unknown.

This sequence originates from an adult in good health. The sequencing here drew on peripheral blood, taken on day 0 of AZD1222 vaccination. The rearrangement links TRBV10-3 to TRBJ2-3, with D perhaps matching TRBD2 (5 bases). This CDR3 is CAISASEADTQYF. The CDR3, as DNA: TGTGCCATCAGTGCGTCGGAGGCAGATACGCAGTATTTT.